This TCR gamma chain was found in a study of gamma delta lymphoproliferative disorders and STAT genes (dated by TCRdb to between 2017 and 2018). Some background on the complete study: The LymphoTrack Dx TCRG Assay was used to prepare gamma-chain libraries from at least 50 ng of genomic DNA. Within a larger immunophenotypic and STAT-mutation study, TCR gamma and delta CDR3 repertoires were profiled by deep sequencing in Tgammadelta lymphoproliferative disease patients and healthy controls. Because no corresponding Invivoscribe delta assay was available, delta-chain libraries were prepared according to the standard operating procedure of the EuroClonality-NGS working group. To confirm results, a couple of gamma-chain samples and all delta-chain samples were sequenced twice. Broader findings and caveats from the paper: The authors noted that NGS specificity may be reduced at low frequencies, so the public or private nature of leukemic clones needs confirmation. Control T cells likely spanned varied maturation stages, while leukemic cells were skewed toward terminal effectors, potentially limiting patient-control comparisons. When whole repertoires were clustered, patient gamma repertoires were grouped separately from healthy controls, whereas no separation between groups was observed for delta repertoires. Almost every major gamma and delta clonotype in patients was public, meaning shared with at least one healthy donor, and only a couple of gamma clonotypes were private to disease.

For both patients and controls, peripheral blood mononuclear cells were isolated, and the genomic DNA from these cells was used for TCR sequencing. The control group, matched to the patients for age and sex, consisted of around 23 healthy adult blood donors (around 12 males and roughly 11 females) with a median age of nearly 65 years. Relative to its sample, this clone is large (0.1 to 1%). The target of this receptor is not known. No DNA is shown, since the ends of the CDR3 on it are uncertain; the CDR3 is the one TCRdb lists. Inclusive of the bounding cysteine and phenylalanine, the CDR3 is 17 residues long. In both library methods, multiplex PCR was carried out with primers targeting conserved V and J regions of the TCR genes. After purification and pooling, the amplicons were sequenced on an Illumina MiSeq platform. The authors' pipeline ran thus. V(D)J alignment, clonotype assembly and translation were performed with MiXCR, whereas functionality assessment and CDR3 repertoire analyses were performed with VDJtools. The IMGT definition of CDR3 was applied, and only productive sequences using functional genes were analyzed, with ORF genes and pseudogenes left out. A custom Python script was used to look across all patients and controls for identical amino acid CDR3s belonging to major clonotypes, meaning those with a frequency of >=5%. Clonotype frequencies in patients versus controls were compared with a one-sided non-parametric Wilcoxon test. TCRdb called clones afresh from the public reads with CATT; identical DNA rows were later merged. These V and J calls originate from TCRdb's pipeline instead of the authors' own analysis. For this sample the table gives about 780 gamma-chain clones, of which 15% to 20% were detected only once. Roughly two fifths of the sample is held by the ten biggest clonotypes.

There is no J gene call, but TRGV11 is given as the V gene. TRGV11 falls under the ORF class, with uncertain function. Sequencing was done on a sample of blood. This TCR was sampled from a human donor in good health. The encoded CDR3 is CTTVPAGLNGYYYKKLF.